This T cell receptor beta chain stems from a study of CD8+ T cells in alopecia areata. Background on the study: Dosing spanned 6 to 18 months on tofacitinib, then 6 months off drug. Whole-study results and caveats: TCR sharing across patients was less clear than in mice, possibly HLA-related.

Samples from alopecia areata patients were lesional scalp punch biopsies and peripheral blood. Isolation of CD4+ and CD8+ T cells from PBMCs was achieved by sorting. The CDR3 extends over 16 amino acids. The germline gives CDR1 SGHRS, CDR2 YFSETQ. Trimming cost V 3 bases and J 6 bases; bases outside gene matches: 10. To note about this clone: What it recognizes is unknown.

In each case, RNA was isolated and then reverse transcribed into cDNA as the sequencing template. Sequencing used immunoSEQ multiplex PCR; TCRdb keeps in-frame clones, though not all of them. There are more than 90,000 clones in the sample; about two fifths occur only once, and approximately 2.8% lies in the top ten. The source of this sequence is a human donor with alopecia areata. The material sequenced was CD4+ T cells sorted from blood. The chain recombines TRBV5-1 with TRBJ2-3, with TRBD2 matching over 10 bases. CDR3 residues: CASSSLGTSATDTQYF. In nucleotides, the CDR3 is TGCGCCAGCAGCTCCCTCGGGACTAGCGCCACGGATACGCAGTATTTT.